This T cell receptor beta chain was observed in a study of OX40 agonist ivuxolimab in advanced cancers. Whole-study results and caveats: Normalized T-cell clonal expansion was also low in some nonresponders.

Remarks on this clone: Antigen: not known.

The CDR3 totals 14 residues. The ends lost 6 bases at V and 4 bases at J; junction bases unmatched: 3. Germline CDR1 and CDR2: SNHLY and FYNNEI. The table came from immunoSEQ multiplex PCR; TCRdb's copy has only in-frame clones and leaves some out. Of 65,000 to 80,000 clones in the sample, more than 85% were seen once. This sequence joins TRBV2 and TRBJ2-2; TRBD1 matches at 9 bases. The material sequenced was CD4+ or CD8+ T cells sorted from blood, taken in a trial of the OX40 agonist ivuxolimab. The TCR comes from an adult with an advanced solid tumor such as melanoma, head and neck, liver or kidney cancer. CDR3: CASRGQGGTGELFF. The CDR3 bases are TGTGCCAGCAGGGGACAGGGAGGCACCGGGGAGCTGTTTTTT.